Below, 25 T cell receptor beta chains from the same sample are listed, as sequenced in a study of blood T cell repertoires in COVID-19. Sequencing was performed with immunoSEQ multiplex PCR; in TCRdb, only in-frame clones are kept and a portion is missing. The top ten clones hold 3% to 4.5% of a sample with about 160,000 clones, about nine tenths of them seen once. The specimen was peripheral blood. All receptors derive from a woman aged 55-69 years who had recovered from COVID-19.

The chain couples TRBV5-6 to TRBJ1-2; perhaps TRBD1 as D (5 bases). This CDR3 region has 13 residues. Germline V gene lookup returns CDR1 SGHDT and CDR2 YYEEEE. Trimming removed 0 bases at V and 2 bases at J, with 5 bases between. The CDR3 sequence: CASSLGQNYGYTF. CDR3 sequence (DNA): TGTGCCAGCAGCTTGGGACAGAACTATGGCTACACCTTC.

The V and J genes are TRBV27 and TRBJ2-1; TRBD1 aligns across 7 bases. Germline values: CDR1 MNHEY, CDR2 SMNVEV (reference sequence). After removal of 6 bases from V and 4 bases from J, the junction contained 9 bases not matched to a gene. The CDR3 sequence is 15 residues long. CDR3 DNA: TGTGCCAGCAGACCGGCAAGACAGGGATACAATGAGCAGTTCTTC. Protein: CASRPARQGYNEQFF.

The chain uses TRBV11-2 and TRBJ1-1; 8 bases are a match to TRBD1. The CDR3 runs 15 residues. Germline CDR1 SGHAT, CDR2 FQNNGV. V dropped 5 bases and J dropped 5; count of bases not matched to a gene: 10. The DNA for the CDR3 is TGTGCCAGCAGCCGGACCGGGACAGGATGGACTGAAGCTTTCTTT. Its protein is CASSRTGTGWTEAFF.

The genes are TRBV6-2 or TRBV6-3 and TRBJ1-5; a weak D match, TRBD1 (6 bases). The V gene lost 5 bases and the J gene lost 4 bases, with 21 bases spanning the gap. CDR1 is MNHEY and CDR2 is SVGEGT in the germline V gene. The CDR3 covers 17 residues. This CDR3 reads CASSALRGAKANQPQHF. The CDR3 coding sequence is TGTGCCAGCAGTGCCCTCCGGGGGGCAAAGGCAAATCAGCCCCAGCATTTT.

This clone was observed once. CDR3 sequence: CASTGMRGGAFF. The CDR3 region has the DNA TGTGCCAGCACCGGAATGAGAGGGGGCGCTTTCTTT. J is TRBJ1-1 and V is TRBV28; 7 bases agree with TRBD1. J lost 11 bases, V lost 7 bases, and 10 bases had no gene match. The CDR3 runs to 12 residues. The V gene's germline CDR1 is MDHEN and CDR2 SYDVKM.

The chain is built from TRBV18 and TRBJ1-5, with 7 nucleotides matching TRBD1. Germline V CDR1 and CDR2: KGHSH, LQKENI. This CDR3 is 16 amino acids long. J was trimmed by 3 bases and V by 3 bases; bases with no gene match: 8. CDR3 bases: TGTGCCAGCTCACCTGCTCAGGGGGGACTCAATCAGCCCCAGCATTTT. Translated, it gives CASSPAQGGLNQPQHF.

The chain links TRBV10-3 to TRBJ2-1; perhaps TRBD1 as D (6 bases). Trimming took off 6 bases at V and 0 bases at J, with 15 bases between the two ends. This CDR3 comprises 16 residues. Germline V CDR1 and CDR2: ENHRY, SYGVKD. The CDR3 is CAIRKGEILSYNEQFF. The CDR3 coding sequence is TGTGCCATCAGGAAGGGGGAGATCCTCTCCTACAATGAGCAGTTCTTC.

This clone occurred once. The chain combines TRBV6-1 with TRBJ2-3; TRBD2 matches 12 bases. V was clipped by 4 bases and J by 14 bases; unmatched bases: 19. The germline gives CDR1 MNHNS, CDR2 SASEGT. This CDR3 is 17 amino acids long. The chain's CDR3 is CASSATSTPSGGGQRYF. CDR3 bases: TGTGCCAGCAGTGCCACCAGCACCCCTAGCGGGGGGGGTCAACGGTATTTT.

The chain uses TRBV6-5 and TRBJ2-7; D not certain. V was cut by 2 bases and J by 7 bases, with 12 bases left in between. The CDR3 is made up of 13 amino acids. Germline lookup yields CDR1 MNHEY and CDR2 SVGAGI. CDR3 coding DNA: TGTGCCAGCAGTTACGACTTGCTGGGTGAGCAGTACTTC. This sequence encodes CASSYDLLGEQYF.

The CDR3 here is CASSTRTGGGSYTF. CDR3 sequence (DNA): TGTGCCAGCAGCACCAGAACAGGGGGTGGAAGCTACACCTTC. J is TRBJ1-2 and V is TRBV3-1 (or the pseudogene TRBV3-2), with 8 bases identical to TRBD1. Trimming took 5 bases from V and 9 from J; bases not matched to a gene: 11. The CDR3 spans 14 residues. Per the germline V gene, CDR1 is LGHDT and CDR2 is YNNKEL (reference sequence).

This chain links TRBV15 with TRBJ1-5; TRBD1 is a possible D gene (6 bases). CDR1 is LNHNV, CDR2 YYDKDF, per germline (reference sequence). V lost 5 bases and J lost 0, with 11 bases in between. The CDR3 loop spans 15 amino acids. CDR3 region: CATSATGNSNQPQHF. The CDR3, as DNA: TGTGCCACCAGCGCGACAGGCAATAGCAATCAGCCCCAGCATTTT.

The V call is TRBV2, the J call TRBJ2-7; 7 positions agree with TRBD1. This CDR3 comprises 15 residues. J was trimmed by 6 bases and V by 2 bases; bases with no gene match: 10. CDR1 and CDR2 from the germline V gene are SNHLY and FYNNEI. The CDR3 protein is CASSEIEGAQGEQYF. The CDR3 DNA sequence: TGTGCCAGCAGTGAAATCGAGGGGGCACAAGGCGAGCAGTACTTC. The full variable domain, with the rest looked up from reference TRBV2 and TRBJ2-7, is EPEVTQTPSHQVTQMGQEVILRCVPISNHLYFYWYRQILGQKVEFLVSFYNNEISEKSEIFDDQFSVERPDGSNFTLKIRSTKLEDSAMYFCASSEIEGAQGEQYFGPGTRLTVT.

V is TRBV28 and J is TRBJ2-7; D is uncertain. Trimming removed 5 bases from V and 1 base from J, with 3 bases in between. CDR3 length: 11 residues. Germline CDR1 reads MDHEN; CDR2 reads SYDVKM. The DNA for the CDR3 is TGTGCCAGCAGTGCGTCCTACGAGCAGTACTTC. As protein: CASSASYEQYF.

The CDR3 protein is CASRVTQSSGNTIYF. The CDR3, as DNA: TGTGCCAGTAGGGTGACTCAGAGCTCTGGAAACACCATATATTTT. The chain carries TRBV19 and TRBJ1-3; no firm D call. The CDR3 consists of 15 residues. Trimming took off 6 bases at V and 0 bases at J, with 12 bases between the two ends. Germline values: CDR1 LNHDA, CDR2 SQIVND (reference sequence).

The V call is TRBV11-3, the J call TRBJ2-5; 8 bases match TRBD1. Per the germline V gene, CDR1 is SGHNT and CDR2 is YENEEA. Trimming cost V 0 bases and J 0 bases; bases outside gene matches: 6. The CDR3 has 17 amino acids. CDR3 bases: TGTGCCAGCAGCTTAGAGCCCGGGACAGGAAACCAAGAGACCCAGTACTTC. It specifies CASSLEPGTGNQETQYF.

CDR3 in DNA: TGTGCCACCCACAGGGGCTATGGCAATCAGCCCCAGCATTTT. It codes for CATHRGYGNQPQHF. This rearrangement joins TRBV19 to TRBJ1-5, with 7 positions matching TRBD1. The J segment lost 2 bases and the V segment lost 10 bases, leaving 8 bases of the junction unmatched. The germline V gene has CDR1 LNHDA and CDR2 SQIVND (reference sequence). This CDR3 region has 14 residues.

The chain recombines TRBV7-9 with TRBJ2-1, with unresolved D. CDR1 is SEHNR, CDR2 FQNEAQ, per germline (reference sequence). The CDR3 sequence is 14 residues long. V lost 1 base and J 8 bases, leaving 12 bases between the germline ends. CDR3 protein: CASSLVSGIDEQFF. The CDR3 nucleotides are TGTGCCAGCAGCTTAGTTTCGGGTATCGATGAGCAGTTCTTC.

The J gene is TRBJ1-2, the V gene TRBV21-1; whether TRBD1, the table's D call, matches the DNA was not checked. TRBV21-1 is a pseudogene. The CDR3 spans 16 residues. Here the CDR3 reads CASSTGQGARGYGYTF. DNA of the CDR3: TGTGCCAGCAGCACCGGACAGGGGGCTAGAGGGTATGGCTACACCTTC.

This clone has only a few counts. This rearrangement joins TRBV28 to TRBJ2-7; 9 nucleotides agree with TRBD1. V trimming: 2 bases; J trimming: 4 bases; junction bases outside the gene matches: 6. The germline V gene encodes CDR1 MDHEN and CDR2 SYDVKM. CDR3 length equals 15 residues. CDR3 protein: CASSLDRDRAYEQYF. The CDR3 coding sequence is TGTGCCAGCAGTTTAGACCGGGACAGGGCTTACGAGCAGTACTTC.

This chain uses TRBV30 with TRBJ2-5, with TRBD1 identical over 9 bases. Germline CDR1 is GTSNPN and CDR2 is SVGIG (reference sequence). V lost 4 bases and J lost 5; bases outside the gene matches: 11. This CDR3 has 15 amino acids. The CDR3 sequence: CAWNPLQGAGETQYF. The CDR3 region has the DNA TGTGCCTGGAACCCCTTACAGGGGGCAGGGGAGACCCAGTACTTC.

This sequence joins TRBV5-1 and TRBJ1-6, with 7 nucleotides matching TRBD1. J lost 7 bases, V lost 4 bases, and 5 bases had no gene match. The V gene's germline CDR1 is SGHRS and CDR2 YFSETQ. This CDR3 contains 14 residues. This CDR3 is CASSEGTANSPLHF. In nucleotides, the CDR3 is TGCGCCAGCAGCGAGGGGACAGCGAATTCACCCCTCCACTTT.

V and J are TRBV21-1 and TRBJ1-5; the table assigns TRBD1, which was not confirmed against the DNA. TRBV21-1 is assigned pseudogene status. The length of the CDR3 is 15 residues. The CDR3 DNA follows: TGTGCCAGCAAAGGCCCGGACAGAGACAATCAGCCCCAGCATTTT. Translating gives CASKGPDRDNQPQHF.

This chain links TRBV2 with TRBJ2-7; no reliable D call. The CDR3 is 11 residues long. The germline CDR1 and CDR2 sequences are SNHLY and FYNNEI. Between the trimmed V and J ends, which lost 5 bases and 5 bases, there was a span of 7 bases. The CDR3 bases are TGTGCCAGCAGTCAGACACACGAGCAGTACTTC. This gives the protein CASSQTHEQYF. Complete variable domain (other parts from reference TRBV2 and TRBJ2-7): EPEVTQTPSHQVTQMGQEVILRCVPISNHLYFYWYRQILGQKVEFLVSFYNNEISEKSEIFDDQFSVERPDGSNFTLKIRSTKLEDSAMYFCASSQTHEQYFGPGTRLTVT.

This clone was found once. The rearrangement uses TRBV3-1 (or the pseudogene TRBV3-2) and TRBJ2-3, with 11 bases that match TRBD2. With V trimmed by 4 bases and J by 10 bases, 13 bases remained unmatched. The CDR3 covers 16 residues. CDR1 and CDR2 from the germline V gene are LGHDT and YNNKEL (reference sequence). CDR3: CASSRTSGGLPASQYF. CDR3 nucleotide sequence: TGTGCCAGCAGCCGAACTAGCGGGGGCCTGCCTGCTTCGCAGTATTTT.

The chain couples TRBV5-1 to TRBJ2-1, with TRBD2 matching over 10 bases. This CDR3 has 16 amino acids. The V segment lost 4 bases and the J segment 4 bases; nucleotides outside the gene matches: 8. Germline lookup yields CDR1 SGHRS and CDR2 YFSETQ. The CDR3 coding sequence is TGCGCCAGCAGCGTCGGGACTAGCGCTATATACAATGAGCAGTTCTTC. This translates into CASSVGTSAIYNEQFF.